The 10 T cell receptor beta chains presented below share a single source sample, sequenced in a study of radiation and T cells in renal cell carcinoma (dated by TCRdb to the early 2020s). The time point tag for this specimen amounts to: tumor resected at nephrectomy. The treatment or condition label for this specimen denotes: 15 Gy SBRT to primary tumor, nephrectomy 4 weeks later. Libraries were constructed by the immunoSEQ multiplex PCR assay. The immuneACCESS repertoire file appears here via TCRdb, limited to in-frame rearrangements. These files lack a portion of the clones; in checked studies, under half of the deficit traces to unresolved V genes, and the cause of the others is not known. Here the sample has approximately 8,300 clones; around three fifths occur a single time. About a fifth of the sample is held by the ten biggest clonotypes. Here the sequenced sample was tumor tissue, taken from a patient whose treatment included radiotherapy and nephrectomy. The source of these receptors is a man aged 60 to 75 with renal cell carcinoma.

V usage is TRBV2 and J usage is TRBJ1-4, with TRBD1 as a possible D gene (5 bases). V was pared by 2 bases and J by 4 bases, with 14 bases between. The CDR3 extends over 16 amino acids. The germline V gene encodes CDR1 SNHLY and CDR2 FYNNEI. This chain's CDR3 is CASSESRVSVNEKLFF. CDR3 nucleotides: TGTGCCAGCAGTGAATCCAGGGTATCTGTTAATGAAAAACTGTTTTTT. The variable domain in full, with the rest retrieved from reference TRBV2 and TRBJ1-4, is EPEVTQTPSHQVTQMGQEVILRCVPISNHLYFYWYRQILGQKVEFLVSFYNNEISEKSEIFDDQFSVERPDGSNFTLKIRSTKLEDSAMYFCASSESRVSVNEKLFFGSGTQLSVL.

This chain links TRBV18 with TRBJ2-7, with D perhaps TRBD2 (6 bases). V was pared by 4 bases and J by 2 bases, with 12 bases between. CDR1 and CDR2 from the germline V gene are KGHSH and LQKENI. The CDR3 runs 14 residues. CDR3 nucleotide sequence: TGTGCCAGCTCACGGCTAGCGTCGACCTACGAGCAGTACTTC. This gives the protein CASSRLASTYEQYF.

The chain employs TRBV11-3 and TRBJ2-1; 9 positions match TRBD2. The ends lost 2 bases at V and 6 bases at J; junction bases unmatched: 5. The length of the CDR3 is 15 residues. Germline lookup yields CDR1 SGHNT and CDR2 YENEEA. CDR3 DNA sequence: TGTGCCAGCAGCTTAAGGCGGGAGGGCCTCAATGAGCAGTTCTTC. Its protein is CASSLRREGLNEQFF.

This clone showed up just a few times. The chain carries TRBV2 and TRBJ2-1, with D possibly TRBD2 on 6 matching bases. Germline CDR1 SNHLY, CDR2 FYNNEI. Trimming left V 4 bases short and J 8 bases short, with 21 bases between. There are 16 residues in the CDR3. The CDR3 here is CASSGGSGLARDEQFF. DNA for the CDR3: TGTGCCAGCAGTGGGGGATCCGGGCTAGCGAGAGATGAGCAGTTCTTC.

This clone was seen a few times. V and J are TRBV6-1 and TRBJ2-7; tentative D call: TRBD2 (6 bases). Trimming shortened V by 7 bases and J by 0 bases, and 13 bases separated the two germline ends. CDR1 and CDR2 (germline): MNHNS, SASEGT. There are 14 residues in the CDR3. This CDR3 reads CASTQEGYSYEQYF. CDR3 DNA: TGTGCCAGCACCCAGGAGGGGTACTCCTACGAGCAGTACTTC.

J is TRBJ1-1 and V is TRBV29-1; TRBD1 matches at 10 bases. Germline values: CDR1 SQVTM, CDR2 ANQGSEA. There are 13 residues in the CDR3. The V gene end was trimmed by 7 bases and the J gene end by 9 bases; junction bases not matched to a gene: 11. The CDR3 coding sequence is TGCAGCGCCCAGGGACAGGGGACCTCGCAAGCTTTCTTT. It translates to CSAQGQGTSQAFF. Drawing the rest from reference TRBV29-1 and TRBJ1-1, the complete variable domain is SAVISQKPSRDICQRGTSLTIQCQVDSQVTMMFWYRQQPGQSLTLIATANQGSEATYESGFVIDKFPISRPNLTFSTLTVSNMSPEDSSIYLCSAQGQGTSQAFFGQGTRLTVV.

This clone was seen only a few times. This chain joins TRBV5-4 and TRBJ1-3, with TRBD1 matching over 7 bases. Germline V lookup: CDR1 SGHNT, CDR2 YYREEE (reference sequence). J was trimmed by 0 bases and V by 3 bases; bases with no gene match: 12. The CDR3 is 18 residues long. In nucleotides, the CDR3 is TGTGCCAGCAGCTCAGGACAGGTCGAATTCAACTCTGGAAACACCATATATTTT. This sequence encodes CASSSGQVEFNSGNTIYF.

The J gene is TRBJ1-1, the V gene TRBV7-8; no reliable D call. The ends were cut back, 5 bases at V and 5 bases at J, with 9 bases in the middle. CDR3 length equals 12 residues. CDR1 and CDR2 from the germline V gene are SGHVS and FQNEAQ. CDR3 nucleotides: TGTGCCAGCAGCCCTTCAGCAACTGAAGCTTTCTTT. Translation: CASSPSATEAFF.

This clone was seen only once. One junction end does not reproduce the germline sequence, and a read error may be involved. V usage is TRBV4-1 and J usage is TRBJ2-4, with 8 bases identical to TRBD1. Germline V gives CDR1 MGHRA, CDR2 YSYEKL. This CDR3 region has 15 residues. The CDR3, as DNA: TGCGCCAGCAGCCAACGCACCGGGACAGGTGGTGTTGAGAACTTC. It codes for CASSQRTGTGGVENF.

V usage is TRBV2 and J usage is TRBJ2-7; TRBD2 matches 9 bases. The CDR3 consists of 17 residues. Trimming took 3 bases from V and 2 from J; bases not matched to a gene: 11. Germline V lookup: CDR1 SNHLY, CDR2 FYNNEI. CDR3 sequence: CASSDLFRTSAPYEQYF. The CDR3 nucleotides are TGTGCCAGCAGTGATTTGTTTAGGACTAGCGCTCCCTACGAGCAGTACTTC.